The 12 T cell receptor beta chains presented below share a single source sample, sequenced in a study of neurological immune-mediated disorders. TCRdb called the 5' RACE reads again in MiXCR, with one record for every CDR3 protein. The profile shows about 49,000 distinct CDR3 sequences, about a tenth of them singletons. Time point: longitudinal time-point 1 (baseline). Sequencing was performed on PBMCs. The receptor source for this set is a woman in her 40s in good health.

In this sample, this clonotype turned up many times. The CDR3 nucleotides are TGTGCCAGCAGCTTAGATGGGGGGGGTCAGCCCCAGCATTTT. Its protein product is CASSLDGGGQPQHF. The chain combines TRBV7-2 with TRBJ1-5; D is perhaps TRBD1 (5 bases). The CDR3 sequence is 14 residues long. Germline CDR1 is SGHTA and CDR2 is FQGNSA. Deletions cut 1 base from V and 6 bases from J, with 10 bases between.

This clonotype was detected ten times or more. The chain recombines TRBV20-1 with TRBJ1-2; D is undetermined. V dropped 6 bases and J dropped 8 bases, with 16 bases sitting between them. The germline V gene has CDR1 DFQATT and CDR2 SNEGSKA (reference sequence). The CDR3 runs 12 residues. For the CDR3, the DNA is TGCAGTGCCCCTCTAGGGCAGTTAGGCTACACCTTC. It encodes CSAPLGQLGYTF.

J is TRBJ1-2 and V is TRBV15, with D unclear. This CDR3 has 13 amino acids. The germline V gene has CDR1 LNHNV and CDR2 YYDKDF (reference sequence). Trimming cost V 2 bases and J 4 bases, with 8 bases left between them. CDR3 coding DNA: TGTGCCACCAGCAGACCCACTAGCTATGGCTACACCTTC. It codes for CATSRPTSYGYTF. The full variable domain, completed using reference TRBV15 and TRBJ1-2, is DAMVIQNPRYQVTQFGKPVTLSCSQTLNHNVMYWYQQKSSQAPKLLFHYYDKDFNNEADTPDNFQSRRPNTSFCFLDIRSPGLGDTAMYLCATSRPTSYGYTFGSGTRLTVV.

The sample holds a few counts of this clonotype. This chain connects TRBV7-2 to TRBJ1-1; the match to TRBD1 covers 9 bases. This CDR3 region has 13 residues. Germline V gives CDR1 SGHTA, CDR2 FQGNSA. The V and J ends lost 5 bases and 8 bases, in that order; junction bases with no gene match: 6. This chain's CDR3 is CASSAKQGAEAFF. CDR3 coding DNA: TGTGCCAGCAGCGCTAAACAGGGGGCGGAAGCTTTCTTT.

A word on this clonotype: A much larger clone differs by one base, so this may be a read error. Since the CDR3 does not end with the conserved phenylalanine or tryptophan, this likely comes from a read error. This sequence joins TRBV2 and TRBJ2-1, with 9 nucleotides matching TRBD2. The CDR3 has 14 amino acids. CDR1 is SNHLY and CDR2 is FYNNEI in the germline V gene. After removal of 9 bases from V and 0 bases from J, the junction contained 3 bases not matched to a gene. In nucleotides, the CDR3 is TGTGCCAGGGCGACTAGCGGCTCCTACAATGAGCAGTTCTCC. It specifies CARATSGSYNEQFS.

The sample holds many counts of this clonotype. The CDR3 loop reads CSARTYNEQFF. The CDR3 nucleotides are TGCAGTGCTAGAACATACAATGAGCAGTTCTTC. This rearrangement joins TRBV20-1 to TRBJ2-1; D remains unclear. Looked up from germline, CDR1 is DFQATT and CDR2 is SNEGSKA (reference sequence). V lost 2 bases and J lost 4, with 3 bases in between. CDR3 length: 11 residues.

This clonotype was observed many times. This chain links TRBV20-1 with TRBJ1-1, with 7 positions matching TRBD1. CDR1 DFQATT and CDR2 SNEGSKA come from the germline V gene (reference sequence). V lost 5 bases to trimming and J lost 5 bases; unmatched junction nucleotides: 5. This CDR3 contains 12 residues. The CDR3 DNA is TGCAGTGCTGGCCCCAGGGGGACTGAAGCTTTCTTT. Its protein is CSAGPRGTEAFF.

Within the sample, this clonotype is medium-sized (0.01 to 0.1%). The chain has TRBV4-3 and TRBJ1-6, with 8 positions matching TRBD1. This CDR3 region has 16 residues. V shed 0 bases, J shed 8 bases, and the junction held 6 bases outside the gene matches. Per the germline V gene, CDR1 is LGHNA and CDR2 is YSLEER. The CDR3 loop is CASSQDPGTGHSPLHF. CDR3 DNA: TGCGCCAGCAGCCAAGACCCCGGGACAGGCCATTCACCCCTCCACTTT.

This clonotype was picked up many times. The chain recombines TRBV9 with TRBJ1-6; D is unresolved. The V gene lost 3 bases and the J gene lost 7 bases, with 11 bases spanning the gap. Germline assignment: CDR1 SGDLS and CDR2 YYNGEE. This CDR3 has 14 residues. CDR3 coding DNA: TGTGCCAGCAGCGCGAAGATTTGGAATTCACCCCTCCACTTT. Translation gives CASSAKIWNSPLHF. Full variable domain (missing parts from reference TRBV9 and TRBJ1-6): DSGVTQTPKHLITATGQRVTLRCSPRSGDLSVYWYQQSLDQGLQFLIQYYNGEERAKGNILERFSAQQFPDLHSELNLSSLELGDSALYFCASSAKIWNSPLHFGNGTRLTVT.

This clonotype came up a few times. V and J are TRBV18 and TRBJ1-1; TRBD1 matches at 10 bases. The germline gives CDR1 KGHSH, CDR2 LQKENI. V was clipped by 2 bases and J by 5 bases; unmatched bases: 11. The CDR3 sequence is 17 residues long. CDR3 sequence reads: CASSPWSAGTGATEAFF. The CDR3 coding sequence is TGTGCCAGCTCACCATGGTCTGCCGGGACAGGGGCTACTGAAGCTTTCTTT.

This clonotype was seen at least ten times. The chain uses TRBV7-2 and TRBJ1-1, with D maybe TRBD1 (5 bases). The CDR3 is 14 residues long. Trimming pared 1 base from V and 5 bases from J, leaving 11 bases between. Germline V gene data show CDR1 as SGHTA and CDR2 as FQGNSA. This chain's CDR3 is CASSLVGGWTEAFF. The CDR3 nucleotides are TGTGCCAGCAGCTTAGTCGGGGGTTGGACTGAAGCTTTCTTT.

This clonotype was counted many times. The chain combines TRBV21-1 with TRBJ2-3; TRBD2 is taken as the D call from the table, unchecked against the DNA. TRBV21-1 is tagged as a pseudogene. The CDR3 runs to 17 residues. The CDR3 nucleotides are TGTGCCAGCAGCAAAAGATCGGGGCGGGAGATGAAAGATACGCAGTATTTT. Protein product: CASSKRSGREMKDTQYF.